A single sample gave rise to the 17 T cell receptor beta chains below, sequenced in a study of cytomegalovirus exposure and HLA in healthy donors. Primers: 60 Vbeta forward and 13 Jbeta reverse. Data came from immunoSEQ multiplex PCR; TCRdb stores just in-frame clones and leaves some out. The sample lists approximately 180,000 clones, about 81% occurring once. The sequencing sample was made of PBMCs. The source of these receptors is a woman between 25 and 40 years old in good health and CMV-seronegative.

The gene calls are TRBV7-2 and TRBJ1-2; TRBD1 might be the D (5 bases). V dropped 1 base and J dropped 7 bases, with 16 bases sitting between them. From germline, CDR1 is SGHTA and CDR2 FQGNSA. The CDR3 length is 15 residues. The CDR3 DNA reads as TGTGCCAGCAGCTTAGGCCAGACAGTTATTGGTGGCTACACCTTC. It codes for CASSLGQTVIGGYTF.

This clone was seen more than once but under ten times. Here the CDR3 DNA reads TGTGCCAGCAGCTTGGTGTTGGCGGCAGATGCATTTCAAGAGACCCAGTACTTC. Translating it yields CASSLVLAADAFQETQYF. The chain joins TRBV5-4 to TRBJ2-5; unclear D gene. This CDR3 has 18 amino acids. The germline gives CDR1 SGHNT, CDR2 YYREEE (reference sequence). V lost 0 bases, J lost 2 bases, and 20 bases lay in between.

This clone showed up just once. V and J are TRBV27 and TRBJ2-1; 7 bases are a match to TRBD1. With V trimmed by 6 bases and J by 8 bases, 10 bases remained unmatched. The germline V gene has CDR1 MNHEY and CDR2 SMNVEV (reference sequence). The CDR3 totals 14 residues. The CDR3 loop reads CASRPGQLSYEQFF. The CDR3 DNA follows: TGTGCCAGCAGGCCGGGACAGCTTTCCTATGAGCAGTTCTTC.

This sequence joins TRBV27 and TRBJ2-2; 7 nucleotides line up with TRBD1. Germline V gene data show CDR1 as MNHEY and CDR2 as SMNVEV (reference sequence). Trimming removed 2 bases from V and 2 bases from J; junction bases left unmatched: 5. CDR3 length: 16 residues. In nucleotides, the CDR3 is TGTGCCAGCAGTTTACTGGGACAGTTCAACACCGGGGAGCTGTTTTTT. This sequence encodes CASSLLGQFNTGELFF.

This clone is a singleton in its sample. The chain couples TRBV2 to TRBJ2-1, with 11 bases matching TRBD2. V was pared by 5 bases and J by 9 bases, with 15 bases of the junction left unmatched. The CDR3 is 17 amino acids. CDR1 and CDR2 from the germline V gene are SNHLY and FYNNEI. The CDR3 here is CASSKTLTSGSLGEQFF. DNA for the CDR3: TGTGCCAGCAGTAAAACCCTAACTAGCGGGAGTTTAGGTGAGCAGTTCTTC.

The CDR3 nucleotides are TGTGCCAGCAGCGCAGACAGTGAGCAGTTCTTC. Translated: CASSADSEQFF. V usage is TRBV9 and J usage is TRBJ2-1, with a tentative D call TRBD1 (5 bases). Per the germline V gene, CDR1 is SGDLS and CDR2 is YYNGEE. V dropped 3 bases and J dropped 9 bases, with 7 bases sitting between them. The CDR3 spans 11 residues.

The chain uses TRBV19 and TRBJ1-4; possibly TRBD1 for D (5 bases). The CDR3 contains 16 residues. CDR1 is LNHDA and CDR2 is SQIVND in the germline V gene (reference sequence). Trimming stripped 3 bases from V and 1 base from J, with 12 bases between. The CDR3 here is CASSMNQGLTNEKLFF. The CDR3 nucleotides read TGTGCCAGTAGTATGAACCAGGGACTAACTAATGAAAAACTGTTTTTT.

The J gene is TRBJ2-5, the V gene TRBV5-6; D is unclear. V was trimmed by 4 bases and J by 12 bases, leaving 10 bases between them. The CDR3 sequence is 10 residues long. Germline V CDR1 and CDR2: SGHDT, YYEEEE. This CDR3 is CASSGDSEYF. CDR3 sequence (DNA): TGTGCCAGCAGCGGAGACTCGGAGTACTTC.

This sequence joins TRBV7-3 and TRBJ2-5; 11 bases are a match to TRBD2. Trimming removed 0 bases from V and 1 base from J; junction bases left unmatched: 4. The CDR3 has 17 amino acids. Germline lookup yields CDR1 SGHTA and CDR2 FQGTGA. The CDR3 region is CASSLTGLAGSQETQYF. The CDR3 bases are TGTGCCAGCAGCTTAACAGGACTAGCGGGCAGCCAAGAGACCCAGTACTTC.

In its sample, this clone was seen a few times. The chain couples TRBV4-3 to TRBJ2-7, with 9 nucleotides matching TRBD1. The germline CDR1 and CDR2 sequences are LGHNA and YSLEER. V lost 4 bases and J lost 7; bases outside the gene matches: 14. The CDR3 consists of 16 residues. CDR3 sequence: CASSRKTQGARTEQYF. The CDR3 DNA reads TGCGCCAGCAGCCGCAAAACACAGGGGGCCCGTACGGAGCAGTACTTC.

This clone was recorded only once. The identical CDR3 is also encoded by other nucleotide sequences in the sample. The V and J genes are TRBV29-1 and TRBJ1-5; possible D gene TRBD1, 5 bases. This CDR3 comprises 12 residues. The V and J ends lost 4 bases and 4 bases respectively, with 8 bases between them. Germline CDR1 reads SQVTM; CDR2 reads ANQGSEA. CDR3 loop: CSVGGGNQPQHF. In DNA, the CDR3 is TGCAGCGTTGGTGGGGGGAATCAGCCCCAGCATTTT.

The V gene is TRBV19, the J gene TRBJ2-5, with 12 bases that match TRBD2. Germline V gives CDR1 LNHDA, CDR2 SQIVND (reference sequence). There are 18 residues in the CDR3. Losses at the gene ends were 5 bases for V and 4 bases for J; bases not matched to a gene: 14. DNA for the CDR3: TGTGCCAGTAGTTCACCGGGACTAGCGGGCCATACAAGAGAGACCCAGTACTTC. Its translation: CASSSPGLAGHTRETQYF.

CDR3 loop: CASSLVGQQNTEAFF. The CDR3 DNA follows: TGCGCCAGCAGCTTGGTCGGACAGCAGAACACTGAAGCTTTCTTT. The rearrangement links TRBV5-1 to TRBJ1-1, with D possibly TRBD1 on 6 matching bases. With 0 bases removed from V and 1 base from J, the gap between germline ends came to 10 bases. The germline CDR1 and CDR2 sequences are SGHRS and YFSETQ. CDR3 length equals 15 residues.

This clone was seen a few times. This rearrangement joins TRBV6-6 to TRBJ2-7, with 7 bases lining up with TRBD1. Germline-derived CDR1 and CDR2 are MNHNY and SVGAGI (reference sequence). Germline trimming cut 0 bases from V and 4 bases from J; bases unmatched to any gene: 6. The CDR3 sequence is 15 residues long. The CDR3 is CASSYSDRARYEQYF. The CDR3 DNA is TGTGCCAGCAGTTACTCCGACAGGGCCCGGTACGAGCAGTACTTC.

This chain connects TRBV11-2 to TRBJ1-2, with TRBD1 identical over 7 bases. The CDR3 loop spans 13 amino acids. V gave up 2 bases and J gave up 8 bases; unmatched junction bases: 5. Germline loops: CDR1 SGHAT, CDR2 FQNNGV. In DNA, the CDR3 is TGTGCCAGCAGCTTACCTGGACAGGCGGGCTACACCTTC. It codes for CASSLPGQAGYTF.

A single count supports this clone. The gene calls are TRBV19 and TRBJ2-2, with D maybe TRBD1 (6 bases). This CDR3 spans 17 amino acids. The germline CDR1 and CDR2 sequences are LNHDA and SQIVND (reference sequence). V dropped 5 bases and J dropped 11 bases, with 27 bases sitting between them. This chain's CDR3 is CASSPRGSQGIQPELFF. The DNA of the CDR3 is TGTGCCAGTAGTCCCCGGGGCTCACAGGGAATCCAACCCGAGCTGTTTTTT.

The rearrangement links TRBV5-8 to TRBJ1-1; possibly TRBD1 for D (6 bases). Germline values: CDR1 SGHTS, CDR2 YDEGEE. The ends were cut back, 6 bases at V and 7 bases at J, with 16 bases in the middle. This CDR3 has 13 amino acids. Here the CDR3 DNA reads TGTGCCAGCATTTTTTCATGGACAGTTGAAGCTTTCTTT. Protein product: CASIFSWTVEAFF.